This TCR beta chain originates from a study of cytomegalovirus exposure and HLA in healthy donors. Amplification used 60 Vbeta primers and 13 Jbeta primers. The data were produced by immunoSEQ multiplex PCR, yet TCRdb's version contains in-frame clones alone and is incomplete. The sample holds about 130,000 clones, about a sixth seen once. Source material: PBMCs. The clonotype comes from a female donor in good health and CMV-seropositive.

The CDR3 reads CAWLAGGSNTGELFF. The CDR3, as DNA: TGTGCCTGGCTAGCGGGAGGATCAAACACCGGGGAGCTGTTTTTT. J is TRBJ2-2 and V is TRBV30, with 11 bases fitting TRBD2. The CDR3 spans 15 residues. J gave up 2 bases and V 5 bases, and 4 bases lay outside the gene matches. Germline V CDR1 and CDR2: GTSNPN, SVGIG (reference sequence).